This T cell receptor beta chain was observed in a study of T-cell reconstitution after alpha-beta-depleted transplantation in children. This clonotype was counted only a few times. Researchers prepared the TCRbeta library using unique molecular identifiers, the study reports. TCRdb independently ran MiXCR on the PCR reads; one entry per CDR3 protein. The sample holds about 980,000 distinct CDR3 sequences, roughly 31% seen once. The receptor's source is a boy in the first two years of life who had a stem cell transplant for SCID, so the T cells may come from the graft donor. The sample in question was PBMCs, mostly from graft donor cells, obtained 360 days after TCRalphabeta/CD19-depleted stem cell transplant.

CDR3 protein: CAISGPTGAQFF. DNA for the CDR3: TGTGCCATCAGTGGGCCGACTGGGGCGCAGTTCTTC. V and J are TRBV10-3 and TRBJ2-1, with D possibly TRBD1 on 5 matching bases. Per the germline V gene, CDR1 is ENHRY and CDR2 is SYGVKD. The CDR3 sequence is 12 residues long. Trimming removed 4 bases at V and 12 bases at J, with 13 bases between.